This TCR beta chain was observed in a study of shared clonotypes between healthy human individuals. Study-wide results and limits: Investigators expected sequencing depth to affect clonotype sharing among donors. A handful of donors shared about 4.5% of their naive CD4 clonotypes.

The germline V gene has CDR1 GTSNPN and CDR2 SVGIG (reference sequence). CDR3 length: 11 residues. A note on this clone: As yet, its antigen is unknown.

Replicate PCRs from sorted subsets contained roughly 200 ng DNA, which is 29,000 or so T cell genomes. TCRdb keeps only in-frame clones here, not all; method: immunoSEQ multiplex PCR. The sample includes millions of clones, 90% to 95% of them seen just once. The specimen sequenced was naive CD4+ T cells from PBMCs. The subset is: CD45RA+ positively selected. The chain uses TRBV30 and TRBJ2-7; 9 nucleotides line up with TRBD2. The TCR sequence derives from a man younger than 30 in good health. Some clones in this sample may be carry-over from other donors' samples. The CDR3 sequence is CAREGLGEQYF. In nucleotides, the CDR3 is TGTGCGCGGGAGGGCCTGGGGGAGCAGTACTTC.